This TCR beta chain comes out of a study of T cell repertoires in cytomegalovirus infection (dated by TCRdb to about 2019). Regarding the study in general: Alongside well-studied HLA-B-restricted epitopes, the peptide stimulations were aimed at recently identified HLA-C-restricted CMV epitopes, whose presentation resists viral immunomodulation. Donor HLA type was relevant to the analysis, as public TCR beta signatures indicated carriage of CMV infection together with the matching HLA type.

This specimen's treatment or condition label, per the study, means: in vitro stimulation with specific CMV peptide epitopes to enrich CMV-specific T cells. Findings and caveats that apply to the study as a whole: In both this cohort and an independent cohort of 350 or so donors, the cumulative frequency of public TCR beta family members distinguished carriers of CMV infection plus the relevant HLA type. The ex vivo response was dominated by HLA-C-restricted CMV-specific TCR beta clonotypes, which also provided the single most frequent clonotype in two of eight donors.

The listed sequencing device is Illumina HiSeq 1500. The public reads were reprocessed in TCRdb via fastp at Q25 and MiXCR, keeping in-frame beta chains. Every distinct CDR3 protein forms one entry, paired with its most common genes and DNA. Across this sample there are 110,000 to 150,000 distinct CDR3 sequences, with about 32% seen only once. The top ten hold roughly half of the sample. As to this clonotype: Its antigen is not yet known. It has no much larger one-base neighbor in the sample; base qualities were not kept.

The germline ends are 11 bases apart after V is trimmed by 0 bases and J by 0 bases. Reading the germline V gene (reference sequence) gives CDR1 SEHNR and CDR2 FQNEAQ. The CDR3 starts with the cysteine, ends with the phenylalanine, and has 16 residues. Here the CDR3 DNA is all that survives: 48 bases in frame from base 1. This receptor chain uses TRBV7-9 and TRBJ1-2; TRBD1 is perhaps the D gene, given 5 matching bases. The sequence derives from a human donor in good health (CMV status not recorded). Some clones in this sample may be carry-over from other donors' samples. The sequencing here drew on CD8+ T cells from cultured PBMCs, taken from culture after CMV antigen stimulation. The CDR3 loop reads CASSLASQTANYGYTF. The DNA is TGTGCCAGCAGCTTAGCGTCGCAGACAGCTAACTATGGCTACACCTTC.